This entry is about one T cell receptor (beta chain). Germline CDR1 SGHVS, CDR2 FQNEAQ. V lost 0 bases to trimming and J lost 2 bases, with 10 bases between them. The CDR3 extends over 15 amino acids. Libraries were prepared by immunoSEQ multiplex PCR; TCRdb keeps only in-frame clonotypes and omits some of them. The profile shows some 740,000 clones, 80% to 95% of them singletons. This sample is drawn from a study of shared clonotypes between healthy human individuals. The naive CD8 fraction comprised CD45RO-negative cells positively selected for CCR7 and excluded terminally differentiated effector memory CD45RA+ cells. There were no recent acute infections or vaccinations among the donors, who were healthy HIV-negative adults.

Sequencing used naive CD8+ T cells sorted from blood. The TCR originated in a man aged 25-45 years in good health. The genes are TRBV7-8 and TRBJ2-5; D call uncertain. The CDR3 here is CASSLAWQEQETQYF. CDR3 nucleotide sequence: TGTGCCAGCAGCTTAGCGTGGCAGGAACAAGAGACCCAGTACTTC.